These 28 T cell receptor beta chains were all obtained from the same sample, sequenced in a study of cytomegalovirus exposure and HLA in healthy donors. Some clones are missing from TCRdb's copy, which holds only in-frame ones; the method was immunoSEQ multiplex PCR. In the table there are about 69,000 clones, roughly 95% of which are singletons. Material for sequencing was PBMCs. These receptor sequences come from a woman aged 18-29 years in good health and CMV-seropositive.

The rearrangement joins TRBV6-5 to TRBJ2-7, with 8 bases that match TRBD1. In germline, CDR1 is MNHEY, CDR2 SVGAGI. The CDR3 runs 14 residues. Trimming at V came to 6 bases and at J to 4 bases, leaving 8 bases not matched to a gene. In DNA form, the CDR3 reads TGTGCCAGCAGCTACGGACAGGGTCAGTACGAGCAGTACTTC. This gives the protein CASSYGQGQYEQYF.

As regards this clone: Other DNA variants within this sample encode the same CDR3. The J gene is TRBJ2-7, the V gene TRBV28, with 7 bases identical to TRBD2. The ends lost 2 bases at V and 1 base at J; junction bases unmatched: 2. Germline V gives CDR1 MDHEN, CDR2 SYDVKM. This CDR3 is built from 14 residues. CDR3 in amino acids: CASSLLGGSYEQYF. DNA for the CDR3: TGTGCCAGCAGTTTACTGGGGGGGTCCTACGAGCAGTACTTC.

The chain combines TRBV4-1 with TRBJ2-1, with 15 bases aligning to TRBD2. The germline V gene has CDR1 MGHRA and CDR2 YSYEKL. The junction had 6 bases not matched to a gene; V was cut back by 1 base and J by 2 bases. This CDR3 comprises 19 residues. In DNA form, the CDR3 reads TGCGCCAGCAGCCAAGTGGGACTAGCGGGAGGTTATACCTACAATGAGCAGTTCTTC. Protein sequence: CASSQVGLAGGYTYNEQFF.

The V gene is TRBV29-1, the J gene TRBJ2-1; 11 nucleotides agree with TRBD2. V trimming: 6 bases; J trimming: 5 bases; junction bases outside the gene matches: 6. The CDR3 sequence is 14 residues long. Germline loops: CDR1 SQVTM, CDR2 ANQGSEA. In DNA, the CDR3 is TGCAGCGTGAGGCCTAGCGGGAGGAACAATGAGCAGTTCTTC. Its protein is CSVRPSGRNNEQFF.

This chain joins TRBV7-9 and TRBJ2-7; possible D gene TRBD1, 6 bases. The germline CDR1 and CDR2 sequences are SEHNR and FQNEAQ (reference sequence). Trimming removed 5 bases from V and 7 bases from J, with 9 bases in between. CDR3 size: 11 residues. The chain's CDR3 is CASSGRGEQYF. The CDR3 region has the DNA TGTGCCAGCAGCGGCAGGGGTGAGCAGTACTTC.

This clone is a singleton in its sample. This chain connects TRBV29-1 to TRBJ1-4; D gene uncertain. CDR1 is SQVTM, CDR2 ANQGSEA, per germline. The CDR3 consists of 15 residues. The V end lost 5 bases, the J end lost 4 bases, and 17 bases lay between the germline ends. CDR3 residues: CSVPAPGVNNEKLFF. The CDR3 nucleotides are TGCAGCGTTCCGGCACCTGGAGTGAATAATGAAAAACTGTTTTTT.

CDR3 region: CATSSIRENTGELFF. The CDR3 DNA reads as TGTGCCACCAGCAGTATTCGGGAGAACACCGGGGAGCTGTTTTTT. This sequence joins TRBV15 and TRBJ2-2, with a weak D call TRBD2 (5 bases). Germline values: CDR1 LNHNV, CDR2 YYDKDF (reference sequence). Trimming stripped 3 bases from V and 1 base from J, with 9 bases between. This CDR3 comprises 15 residues.

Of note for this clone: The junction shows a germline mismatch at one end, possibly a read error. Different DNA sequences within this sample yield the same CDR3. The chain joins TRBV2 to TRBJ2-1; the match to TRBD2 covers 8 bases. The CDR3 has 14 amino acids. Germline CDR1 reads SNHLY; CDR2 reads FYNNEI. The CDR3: CASSGVAGHNEQFF. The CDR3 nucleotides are TGTGCCAGTAGTGGGGTAGCGGGGCACAATGAGCAGTTCTTC.

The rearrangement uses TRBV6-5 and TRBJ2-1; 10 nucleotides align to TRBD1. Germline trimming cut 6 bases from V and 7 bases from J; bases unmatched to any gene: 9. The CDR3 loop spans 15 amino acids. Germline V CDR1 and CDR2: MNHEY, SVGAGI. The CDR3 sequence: CASSIDRGPGNEQFF. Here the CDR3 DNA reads TGTGCCAGCAGCATCGACAGGGGGCCGGGGAATGAGCAGTTCTTC.

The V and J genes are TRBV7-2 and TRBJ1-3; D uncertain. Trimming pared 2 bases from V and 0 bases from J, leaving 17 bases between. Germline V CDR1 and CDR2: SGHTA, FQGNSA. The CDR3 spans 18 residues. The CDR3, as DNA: TGTGCCAGCAGCTTATGGCCAGAAAGTACATTCTCTGGAAACACCATATATTTT. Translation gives CASSLWPESTFSGNTIYF.

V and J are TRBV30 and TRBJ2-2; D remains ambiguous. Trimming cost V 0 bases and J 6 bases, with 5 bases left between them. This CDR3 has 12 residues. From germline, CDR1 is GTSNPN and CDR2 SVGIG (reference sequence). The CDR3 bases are TGTGCCTGGAGTGTCATTCCCGGGGAGCTGTTTTTT. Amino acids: CAWSVIPGELFF.

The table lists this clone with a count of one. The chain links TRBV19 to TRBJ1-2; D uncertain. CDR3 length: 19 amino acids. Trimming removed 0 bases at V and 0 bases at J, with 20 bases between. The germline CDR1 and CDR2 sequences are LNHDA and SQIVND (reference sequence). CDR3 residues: CASSIDRGAGILANYGYTF. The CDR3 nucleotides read TGTGCCAGTAGTATAGATCGCGGAGCCGGGATTTTAGCTAACTATGGCTACACCTTC.

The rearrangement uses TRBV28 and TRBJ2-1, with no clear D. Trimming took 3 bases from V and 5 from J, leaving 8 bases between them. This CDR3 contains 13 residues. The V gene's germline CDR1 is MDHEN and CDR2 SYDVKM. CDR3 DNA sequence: TGTGCCAGCAGTTTTCCACAGAACAATGAGCAGTTCTTC. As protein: CASSFPQNNEQFF.

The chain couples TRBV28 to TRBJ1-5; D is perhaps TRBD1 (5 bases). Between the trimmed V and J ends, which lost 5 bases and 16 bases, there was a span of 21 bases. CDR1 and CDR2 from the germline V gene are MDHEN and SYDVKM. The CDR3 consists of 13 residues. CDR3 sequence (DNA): TGTGCCAGCAGTCCTTTCGGGACTATTAGGGAACATTTT. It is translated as CASSPFGTIREHF.

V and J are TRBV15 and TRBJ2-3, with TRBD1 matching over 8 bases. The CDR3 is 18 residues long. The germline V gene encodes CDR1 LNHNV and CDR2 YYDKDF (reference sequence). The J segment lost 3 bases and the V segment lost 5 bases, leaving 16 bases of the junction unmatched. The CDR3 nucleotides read TGTGCCACCAGCCCCATCGGGGGTGGACAGGGAAGGACAGATACGCAGTATTTT. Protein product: CATSPIGGGQGRTDTQYF.

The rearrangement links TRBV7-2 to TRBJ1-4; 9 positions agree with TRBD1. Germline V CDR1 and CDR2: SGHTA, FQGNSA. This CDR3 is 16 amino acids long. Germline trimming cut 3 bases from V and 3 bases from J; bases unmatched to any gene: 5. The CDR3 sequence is CASSFGTGLSNEKLFF. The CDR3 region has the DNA TGTGCCAGCAGCTTCGGGACAGGGTTGTCTAATGAAAAACTGTTTTTT.

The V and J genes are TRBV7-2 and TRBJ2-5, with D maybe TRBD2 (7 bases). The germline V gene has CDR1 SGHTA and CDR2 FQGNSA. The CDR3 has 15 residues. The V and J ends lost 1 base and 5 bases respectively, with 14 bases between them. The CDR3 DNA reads TGTGCCAGCAGCTTAGAGGGGGAAGCGGGGGAGACCCAGTACTTC. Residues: CASSLEGEAGETQYF.

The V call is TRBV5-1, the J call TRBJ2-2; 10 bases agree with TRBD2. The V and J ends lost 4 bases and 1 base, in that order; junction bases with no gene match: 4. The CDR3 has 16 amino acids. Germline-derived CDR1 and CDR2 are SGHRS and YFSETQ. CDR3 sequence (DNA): TGCGCCAGCAGCATACTAGCGGGAAAGAACACCGGGGAGCTGTTTTTT. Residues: CASSILAGKNTGELFF.

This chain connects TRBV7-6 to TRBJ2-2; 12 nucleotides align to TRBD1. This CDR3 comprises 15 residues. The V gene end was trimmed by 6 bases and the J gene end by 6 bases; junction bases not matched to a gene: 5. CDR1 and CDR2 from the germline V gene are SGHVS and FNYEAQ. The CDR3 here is CASRPGTGGAGELFF. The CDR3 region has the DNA TGTGCCAGCAGGCCCGGGACAGGGGGCGCCGGGGAGCTGTTTTTT.

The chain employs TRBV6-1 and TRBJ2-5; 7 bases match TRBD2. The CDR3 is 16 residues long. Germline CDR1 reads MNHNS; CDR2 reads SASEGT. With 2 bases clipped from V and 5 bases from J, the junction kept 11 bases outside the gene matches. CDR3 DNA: TGTGCCAGCAGTGAACTGGGAGGGCTCCTAGGGGAGACCCAGTACTTC. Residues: CASSELGGLLGETQYF.

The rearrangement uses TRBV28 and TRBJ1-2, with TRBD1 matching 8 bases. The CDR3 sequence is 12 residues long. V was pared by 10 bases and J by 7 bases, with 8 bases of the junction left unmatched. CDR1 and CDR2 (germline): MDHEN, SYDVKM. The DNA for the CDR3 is TGTGCCATCTGGACAGGGACGGCTGGCTACACCTTC. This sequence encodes CAIWTGTAGYTF.

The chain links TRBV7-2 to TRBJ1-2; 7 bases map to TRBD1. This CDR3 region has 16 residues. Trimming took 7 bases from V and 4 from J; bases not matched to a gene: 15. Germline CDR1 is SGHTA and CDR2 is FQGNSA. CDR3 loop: CASTFSGQGGAYGYTF. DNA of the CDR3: TGTGCCAGCACTTTCAGCGGTCAAGGGGGCGCCTATGGCTACACCTTC.

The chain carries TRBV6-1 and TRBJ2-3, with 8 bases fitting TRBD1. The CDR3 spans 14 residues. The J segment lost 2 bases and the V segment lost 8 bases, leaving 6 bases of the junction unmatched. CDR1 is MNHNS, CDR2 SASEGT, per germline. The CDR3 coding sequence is TGTGCCAGCGCCAAGGACAGGGTCACAGATACGCAGTATTTT. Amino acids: CASAKDRVTDTQYF.

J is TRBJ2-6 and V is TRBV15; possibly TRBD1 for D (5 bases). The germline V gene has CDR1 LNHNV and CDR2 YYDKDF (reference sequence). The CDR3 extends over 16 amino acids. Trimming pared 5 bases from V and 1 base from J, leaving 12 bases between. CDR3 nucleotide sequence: TGTGCCACCAGCGTATACAGGTTTTCTGGGGCCAACGTCCTGACTTTC. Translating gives CATSVYRFSGANVLTF.

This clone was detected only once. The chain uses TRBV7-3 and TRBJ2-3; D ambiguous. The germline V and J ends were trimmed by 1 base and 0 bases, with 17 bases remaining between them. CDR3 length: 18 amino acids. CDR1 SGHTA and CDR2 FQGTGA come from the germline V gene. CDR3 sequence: CASSLNELLVSSTDTQYF. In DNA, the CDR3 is TGTGCCAGCAGCTTAAACGAGCTCCTTGTTTCTAGCACAGATACGCAGTATTTT.

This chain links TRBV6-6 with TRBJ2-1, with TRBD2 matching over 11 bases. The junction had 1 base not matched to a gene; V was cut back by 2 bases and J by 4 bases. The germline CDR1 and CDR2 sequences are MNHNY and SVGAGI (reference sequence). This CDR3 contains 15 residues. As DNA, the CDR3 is TGTGCCAGCAGTTACGGGACTAGCGGATACAATGAGCAGTTCTTC. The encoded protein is CASSYGTSGYNEQFF.

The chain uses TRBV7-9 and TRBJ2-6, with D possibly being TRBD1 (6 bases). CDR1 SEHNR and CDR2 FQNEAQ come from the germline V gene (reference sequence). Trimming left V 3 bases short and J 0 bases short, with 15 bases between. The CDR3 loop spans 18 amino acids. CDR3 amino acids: CASSFRRVQGSGANVLTF. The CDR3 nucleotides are TGTGCCAGCAGCTTCCGGCGAGTACAGGGCTCTGGGGCCAACGTCCTGACTTTC.

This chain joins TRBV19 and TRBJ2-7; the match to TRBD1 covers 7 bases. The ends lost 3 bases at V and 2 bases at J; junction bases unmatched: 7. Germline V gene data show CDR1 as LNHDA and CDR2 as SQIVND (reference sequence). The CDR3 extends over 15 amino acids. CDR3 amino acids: CASSIATGPTYEQYF. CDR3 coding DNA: TGTGCCAGTAGTATCGCGACAGGGCCCACCTACGAGCAGTACTTC.